Listed below are T cell receptor beta chains from one sample, sequenced in a study of shared T cell receptors in the human thymus. TCRdb's copy holds only in-frame clones and misses some; the assay was immunoSEQ multiplex PCR. The table includes 700,000 or so clones, approximately 83% detected once. These same data were also listed under a study on human thymus T cells.

Sequenced sample: thymocytes. Every receptor here comes from a girl under three years old with a congenital heart defect. Both conserved end residues are part of each CDR3. D genes are given only for firm matches. Rows may omit the clone size; those that give it use once, few, many or a size class.

clone size: once
V gene: TRBV10-3
D gene: NA
CDR3 length: 14
J gene: TRBJ2-1
CDR3 protein: CAINQGRCYNEQFF
CDR3 DNA: TGTGCCATCAATCAGGGTCGTTGCTACAATGAGCAGTTCTTC

clone size: once
V gene: TRBV9
D gene: TRBD2
CDR3 length: 16
J gene: TRBJ2-3
CDR3 protein: CASSLLVGLAGDTQYF
CDR3 DNA: TGTGCCAGCAGCCTCCTTGTAGGGCTAGCGGGGGATACGCAGTATTTT

clone size: NA
V gene: TRBV25-1
D gene: TRBD2
CDR3 length: 18
J gene: TRBJ2-1
CDR3 protein: CASSELGLAVSSYNEQFF
CDR3 DNA: TGTGCCAGCAGTGAATTGGGACTAGCGGTAAGCTCCTACAATGAGCAGTTCTTC

clone size: few
V gene: TRBV4-1
D gene: NA
CDR3 length: 17
J gene: TRBJ2-1
CDR3 protein: CASRYSPQKSSYNEQFF
CDR3 DNA: TGCGCCAGCCGCTACTCTCCTCAAAAAAGCTCCTACAATGAGCAGTTCTTC

clone size: NA
V gene: TRBV5-1
D gene: TRBD1
CDR3 length: 16
J gene: TRBJ2-7
CDR3 protein: CASSFVPGTARYEQYF
CDR3 DNA: TGCGCCAGCAGCTTCGTCCCCGGGACAGCTCGCTACGAGCAGTACTTC

clone size: NA
V gene: TRBV29-1
D gene: NA
CDR3 length: 13
J gene: TRBJ1-4
CDR3 protein: CSVVAGAGEKLFF
CDR3 DNA: TGCAGCGTTGTCGCAGGGGCGGGTGAAAAACTGTTTTTT

clone size: NA
V gene: TRBV6-4
D gene: NA
CDR3 length: 13
J gene: TRBJ2-5
CDR3 protein: CASSVDSWGTQYF
CDR3 DNA: TGTGCCAGCAGTGTGGACAGTTGGGGGACCCAGTACTTC

clone size: NA
V gene: TRBV19
D gene: NA
CDR3 length: 14
J gene: TRBJ2-7
CDR3 protein: CATTAFRGAREQYF
CDR3 DNA: TGTGCCACTACTGCCTTCAGGGGGGCTCGCGAGCAGTACTTC

clone size: NA
V gene: TRBV12-2
D gene: NA
CDR3 length: 10
J gene: TRBJ2-2
CDR3 protein: CASRYIKLFF
CDR3 DNA: TGTGCAAGTCGCTACATAAAGCTGTTTTTT

clone size: few
V gene: TRBV7-9
D gene: NA
CDR3 length: 14
J gene: TRBJ1-1
CDR3 protein: CASRPGQLGTEAFF
CDR3 DNA: TGTGCCAGCAGACCCGGACAGTTAGGGACTGAAGCTTTCTTT

clone size: once
V gene: TRBV2
D gene: NA
CDR3 length: 13
J gene: TRBJ2-7
CDR3 protein: CATRDLLSYEQYF
CDR3 DNA: TGTGCCACCCGGGACTTGCTTTCCTACGAGCAGTACTTC

clone size: few
V gene: TRBV19
D gene: TRBD2
CDR3 length: 19
J gene: TRBJ2-3
CDR3 protein: CASSTKGLAGGEGTDTQYF
CDR3 DNA: TGTGCCAGTAGCACAAAAGGACTAGCGGGGGGGGAGGGCACAGATACGCAGTATTTT

clone size: once
V gene: TRBV12-5
D gene: NA
CDR3 length: 23
J gene: TRBJ1-1
CDR3 protein: CASGLSPNNRDQIGVFSNTEAFF
CDR3 DNA: TGTGCTAGTGGTTTGTCCCCTAATAACAGGGATCAGATTGGTGTCTTCTCGAACACTGAAGCTTTCTTT

clone size: once
V gene: TRBV9
D gene: TRBD2
CDR3 length: 18
J gene: TRBJ2-3
CDR3 protein: CASSVRGLAGPDTDTQYF
CDR3 DNA: TGTGCCAGCAGCGTACGTGGACTAGCGGGGCCGGACACAGATACGCAGTATTTT

clone size: NA
V gene: TRBV5-6
D gene: TRBD1
CDR3 length: 16
J gene: TRBJ1-6
CDR3 protein: CASSLAGQGDNSPLHF
CDR3 DNA: TGTGCCAGCAGCTTGGCGGGACAGGGAGATAATTCACCCCTCCACTTT

clone size: NA
V gene: TRBV5-1
D gene: NA
CDR3 length: 16
J gene: TRBJ2-5
CDR3 protein: CASSLDERKSQETQYF
CDR3 DNA: TGCGCCAGCAGCTTGGATGAGCGCAAGTCCCAAGAGACCCAGTACTTC

clone size: NA
V gene: TRBV5-1
D gene: TRBD1
CDR3 length: 18
J gene: TRBJ2-6
CDR3 protein: CASSAGTGRLSGANVLTF
CDR3 DNA: TGCGCCAGCAGCGCCGGGACAGGACGTCTCTCTGGGGCCAACGTCCTGACTTTC

clone size: NA
V gene: TRBV25-1
D gene: NA
CDR3 length: 13
J gene: TRBJ1-1
CDR3 protein: CASTGQLNTEAFF
CDR3 DNA: TGTGCCAGCACTGGACAGCTGAACACTGAAGCTTTCTTT